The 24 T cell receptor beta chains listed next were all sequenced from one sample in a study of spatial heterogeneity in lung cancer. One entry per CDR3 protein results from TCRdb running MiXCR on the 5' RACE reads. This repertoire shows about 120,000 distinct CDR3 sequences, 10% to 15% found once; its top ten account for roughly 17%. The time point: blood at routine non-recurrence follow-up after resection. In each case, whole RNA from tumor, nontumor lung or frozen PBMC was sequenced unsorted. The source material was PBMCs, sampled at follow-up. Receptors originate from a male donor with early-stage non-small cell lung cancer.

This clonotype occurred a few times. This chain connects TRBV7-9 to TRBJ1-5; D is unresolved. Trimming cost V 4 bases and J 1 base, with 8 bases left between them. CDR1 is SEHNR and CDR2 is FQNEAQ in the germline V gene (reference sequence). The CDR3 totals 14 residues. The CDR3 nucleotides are TGTGCCAGCAGCTCGGTGGGCAGCAATCAGCCCCAGCATTTT. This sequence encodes CASSSVGSNQPQHF.

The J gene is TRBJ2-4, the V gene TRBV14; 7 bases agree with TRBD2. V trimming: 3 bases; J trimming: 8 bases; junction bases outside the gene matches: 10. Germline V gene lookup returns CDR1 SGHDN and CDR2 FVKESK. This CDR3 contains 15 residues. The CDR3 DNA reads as TGTGCCAGCAGCCAGAGGGGCCCAGGGAGGGACATTCAGTACTTC. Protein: CASSQRGPGRDIQYF.

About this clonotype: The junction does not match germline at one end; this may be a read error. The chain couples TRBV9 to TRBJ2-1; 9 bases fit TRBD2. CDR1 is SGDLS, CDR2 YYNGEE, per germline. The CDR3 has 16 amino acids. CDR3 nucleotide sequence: TGTGCCAGCAGCGTAGCTCCAGCGGGGGGCCTCAATGAGCAATTCTTC. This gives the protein CASSVAPAGGLNEQFF.

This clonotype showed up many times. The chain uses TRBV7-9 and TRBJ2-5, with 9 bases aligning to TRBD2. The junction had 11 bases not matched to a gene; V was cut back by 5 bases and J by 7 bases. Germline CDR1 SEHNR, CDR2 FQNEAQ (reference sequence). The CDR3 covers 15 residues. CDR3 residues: CASSVETSGLGTQYF. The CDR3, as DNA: TGTGCCAGCAGCGTAGAGACTAGCGGTTTGGGGACCCAGTACTTC.

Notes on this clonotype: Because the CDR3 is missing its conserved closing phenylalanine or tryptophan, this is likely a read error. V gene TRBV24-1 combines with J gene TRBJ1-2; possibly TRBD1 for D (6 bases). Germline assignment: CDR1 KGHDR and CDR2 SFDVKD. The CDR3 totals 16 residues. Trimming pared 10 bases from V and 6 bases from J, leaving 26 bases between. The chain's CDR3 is CATKGGSHRQVNGYTS. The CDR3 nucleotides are TGTGCCACAAAAGGGGGAAGTCATCGGCAAGTAAATGGCTACACCTCC.

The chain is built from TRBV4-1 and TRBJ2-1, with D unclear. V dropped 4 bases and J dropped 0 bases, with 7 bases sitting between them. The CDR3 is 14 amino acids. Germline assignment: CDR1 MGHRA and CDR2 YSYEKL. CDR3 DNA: TGCGCCAGCAGCCCGCTGGGCTCCTACAATGAGCAGTTCTTC. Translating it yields CASSPLGSYNEQFF.

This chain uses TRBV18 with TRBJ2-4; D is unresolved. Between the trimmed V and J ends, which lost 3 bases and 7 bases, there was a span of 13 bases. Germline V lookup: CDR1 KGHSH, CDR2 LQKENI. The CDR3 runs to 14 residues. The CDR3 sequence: CASSPGLTPNIQYF. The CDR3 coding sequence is TGTGCCAGCTCACCGGGTCTTACCCCCAACATTCAGTACTTC.

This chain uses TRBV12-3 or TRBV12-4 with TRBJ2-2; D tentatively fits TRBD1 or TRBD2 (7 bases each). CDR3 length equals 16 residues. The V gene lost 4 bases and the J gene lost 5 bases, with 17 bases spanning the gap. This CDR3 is CASSSRSRGGTGELFF. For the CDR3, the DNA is TGTGCCAGCAGTTCCCGTTCCAGGGGGGGTACCGGGGAGCTGTTTTTT.

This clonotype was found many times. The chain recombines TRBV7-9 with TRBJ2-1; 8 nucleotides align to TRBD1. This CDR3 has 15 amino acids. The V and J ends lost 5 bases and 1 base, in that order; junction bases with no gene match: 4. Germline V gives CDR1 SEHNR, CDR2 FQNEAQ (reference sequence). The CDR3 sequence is CASSADRGSYNEQFF. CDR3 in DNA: TGTGCCAGCAGCGCAGACAGGGGTTCCTACAATGAGCAGTTCTTC.

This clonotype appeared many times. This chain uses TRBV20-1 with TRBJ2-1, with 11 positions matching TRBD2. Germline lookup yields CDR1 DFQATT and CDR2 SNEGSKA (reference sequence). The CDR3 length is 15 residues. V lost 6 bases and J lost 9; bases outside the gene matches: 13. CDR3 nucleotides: TGCAGTGCCACCCGGCTAGCGGGGGGTTGGGGTGAGCAGTTCTTC. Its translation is CSATRLAGGWGEQFF.

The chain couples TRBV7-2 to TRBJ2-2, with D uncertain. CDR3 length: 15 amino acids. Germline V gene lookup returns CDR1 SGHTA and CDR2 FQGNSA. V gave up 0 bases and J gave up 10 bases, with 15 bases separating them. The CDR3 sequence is CASSLALGPVSELFF. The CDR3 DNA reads TGTGCCAGCAGCTTAGCGTTGGGTCCCGTATCGGAGCTGTTTTTT. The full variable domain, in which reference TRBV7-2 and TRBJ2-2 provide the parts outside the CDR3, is GAGVSQSPSNKVTEKGKDVELRCDPISGHTALYWYRQSLGQGLEFLIYFQGNSAPDKSGLPSDRFSAERTGGSVSTLTIQRTQQEDSAVYLCASSLALGPVSELFFGEGSRLTVL.

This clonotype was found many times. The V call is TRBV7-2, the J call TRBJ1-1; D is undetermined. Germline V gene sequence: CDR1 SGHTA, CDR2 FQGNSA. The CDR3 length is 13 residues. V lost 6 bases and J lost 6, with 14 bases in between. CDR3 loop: CASRQTAFSEAFF. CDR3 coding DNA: TGTGCCAGCAGACAAACGGCATTTTCTGAAGCTTTCTTT.

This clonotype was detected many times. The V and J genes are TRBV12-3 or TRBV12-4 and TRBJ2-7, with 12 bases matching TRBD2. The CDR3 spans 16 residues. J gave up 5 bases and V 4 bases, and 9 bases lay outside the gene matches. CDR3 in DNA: TGTGCCAGCAGTTCCTTCGGACTAGCGGGGTCCCACGAGCAGTACTTC. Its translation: CASSSFGLAGSHEQYF.

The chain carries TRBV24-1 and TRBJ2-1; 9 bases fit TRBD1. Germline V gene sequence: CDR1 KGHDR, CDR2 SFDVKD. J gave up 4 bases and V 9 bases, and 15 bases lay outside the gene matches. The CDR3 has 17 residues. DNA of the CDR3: TGTGCCACCCTCATAAAGGGGGACAGGGCCCCTTACAATGAGCAGTTCTTC. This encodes CATLIKGDRAPYNEQFF.

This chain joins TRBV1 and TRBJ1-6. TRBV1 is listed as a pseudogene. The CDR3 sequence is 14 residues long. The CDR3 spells CTSSQGARISPLHF. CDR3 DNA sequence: TGCACCAGCAGCCAAGGTGCAAGGATCTCACCCCTCCACTTT.

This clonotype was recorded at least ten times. The CDR3 sequence is CSALSQGPYEQYF. CDR3 DNA: TGCAGTGCCCTTTCCCAGGGTCCCTACGAGCAGTACTTC. The chain carries TRBV20-1 and TRBJ2-7, with TRBD1 as a possible D gene (5 bases). From germline, CDR1 is DFQATT and CDR2 SNEGSKA (reference sequence). The CDR3 sequence is 13 residues long. The V gene lost 6 bases and the J gene lost 2 bases, with 14 bases spanning the gap.

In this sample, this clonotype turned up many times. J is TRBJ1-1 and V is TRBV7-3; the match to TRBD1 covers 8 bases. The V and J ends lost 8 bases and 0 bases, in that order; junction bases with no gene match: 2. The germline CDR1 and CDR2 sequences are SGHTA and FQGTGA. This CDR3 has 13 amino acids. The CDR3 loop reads CASAGQVNTEAFF. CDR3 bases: TGTGCCAGCGCGGGACAGGTGAACACTGAAGCTTTCTTT.

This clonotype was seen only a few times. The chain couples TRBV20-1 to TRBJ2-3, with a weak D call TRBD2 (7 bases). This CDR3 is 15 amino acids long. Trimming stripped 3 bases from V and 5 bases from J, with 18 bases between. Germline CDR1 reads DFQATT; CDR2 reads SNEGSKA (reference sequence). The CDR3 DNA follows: TGCAGTGCTAGTGGTAGGGGGGGCGCGAGAGATACGCAGTATTTT. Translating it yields CSASGRGGARDTQYF.

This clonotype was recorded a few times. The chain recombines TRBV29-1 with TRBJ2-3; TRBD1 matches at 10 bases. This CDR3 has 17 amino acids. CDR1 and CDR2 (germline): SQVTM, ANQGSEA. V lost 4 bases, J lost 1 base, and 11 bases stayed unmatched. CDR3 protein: CSVAGAKTGGRTDTQYF. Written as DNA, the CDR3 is TGCAGCGTTGCCGGGGCCAAGACAGGGGGCCGCACAGATACGCAGTATTTT.

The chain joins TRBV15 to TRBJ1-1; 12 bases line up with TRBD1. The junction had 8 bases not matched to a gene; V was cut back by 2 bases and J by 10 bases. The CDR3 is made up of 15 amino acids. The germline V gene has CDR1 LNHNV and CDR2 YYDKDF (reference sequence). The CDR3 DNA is TGTGCCACCAGCAGACCGGGACAGGGGGCCTTGGTAGCTTTCTTT. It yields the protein CATSRPGQGALVAFF.

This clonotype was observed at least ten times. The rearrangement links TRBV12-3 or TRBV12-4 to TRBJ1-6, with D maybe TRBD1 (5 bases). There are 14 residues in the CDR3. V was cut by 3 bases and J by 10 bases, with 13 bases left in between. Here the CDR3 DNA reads TGTGCCAGCAGTTTTGGGGCCGACAGCTCACCCCTCCACTTT. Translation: CASSFGADSSPLHF.

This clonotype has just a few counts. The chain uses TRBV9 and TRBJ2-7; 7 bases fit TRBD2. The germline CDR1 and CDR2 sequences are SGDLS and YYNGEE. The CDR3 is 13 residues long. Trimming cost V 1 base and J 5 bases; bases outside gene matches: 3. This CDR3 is CASSVSGTNEQYF. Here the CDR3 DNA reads TGTGCCAGCAGCGTAAGTGGGACTAACGAGCAGTACTTC.

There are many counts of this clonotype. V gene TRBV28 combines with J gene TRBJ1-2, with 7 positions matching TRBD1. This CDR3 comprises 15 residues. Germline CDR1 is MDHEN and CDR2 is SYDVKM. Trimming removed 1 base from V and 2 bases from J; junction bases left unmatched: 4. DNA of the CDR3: TGTGCCAGCAGTTTATCTGAACAGGGGAACTATGGCTACACCTTC. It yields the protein CASSLSEQGNYGYTF.

Here the CDR3 reads CASSFRGIAGTGSRPGQETQYF. The CDR3 DNA is TGTGCCAGCAGTTTCCGAGGGATAGCCGGGACAGGGAGCCGCCCGGGACAAGAGACCCAGTACTTC. V is TRBV27 and J is TRBJ2-5; 9 bases agree with TRBD1. V lost 3 bases and J lost 2; bases outside the gene matches: 25. CDR3 length: 22 residues. The germline V gene encodes CDR1 MNHEY and CDR2 SMNVEV (reference sequence).